This record concerns one TCR beta chain sequence. Its target is not known. Cells designated naive CD8 were CD45RO-negative and were positively selected for CCR7, with terminally differentiated effector memory CD45RA+ cells excluded. Germline values: CDR1 MNHEY, CDR2 SMNVEV (reference sequence). V dropped 5 bases and J dropped 2; count of bases not matched to a gene: 3. CDR3 length: 14 amino acids. The record originates from a study of shared clonotypes between healthy human individuals. The table came from immunoSEQ multiplex PCR; TCRdb's copy has only in-frame clones and leaves some out. This sample has 2 million to 2.5 million clones, with approximately 94% found just once. Findings of the study overall: Memory subsets generally showed smaller estimated richness than naive subsets did.

The receptor comes from a man younger than 35 in good health. Some clones in this sample may be carry-over from other donors' samples. The sequenced material came from naive CD8+ T cells from PBMCs. The chain uses TRBV27 and TRBJ2-7; TRBD2 matches at 10 bases. CDR3 sequence (DNA): TGTGCCAGCAGTACTAGCGGGACAACCTACGAGCAGTACTTC. Translated, it gives CASSTSGTTYEQYF.